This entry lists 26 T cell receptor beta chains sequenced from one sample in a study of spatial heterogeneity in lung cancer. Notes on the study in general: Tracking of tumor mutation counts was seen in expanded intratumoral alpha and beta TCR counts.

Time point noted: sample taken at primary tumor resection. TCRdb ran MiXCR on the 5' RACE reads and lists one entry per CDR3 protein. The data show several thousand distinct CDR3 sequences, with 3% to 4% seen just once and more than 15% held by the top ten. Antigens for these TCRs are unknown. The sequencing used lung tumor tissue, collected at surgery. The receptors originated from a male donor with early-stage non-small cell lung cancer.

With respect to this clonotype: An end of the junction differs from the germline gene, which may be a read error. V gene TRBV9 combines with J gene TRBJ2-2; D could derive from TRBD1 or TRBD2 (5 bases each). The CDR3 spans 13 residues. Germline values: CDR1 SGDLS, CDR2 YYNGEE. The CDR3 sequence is CERRKKGEGEMFF. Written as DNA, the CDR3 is TGTGAAAGAAGAAAAAAGGGAGAAGGGGAGATGTTTTTT.

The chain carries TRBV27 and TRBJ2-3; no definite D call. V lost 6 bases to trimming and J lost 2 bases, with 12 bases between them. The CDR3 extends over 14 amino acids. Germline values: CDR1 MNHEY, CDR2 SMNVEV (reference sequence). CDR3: CASSFYPVTDTQYF. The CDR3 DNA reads TGTGCCAGCAGCTTCTACCCGGTCACAGATACGCAGTATTTT.

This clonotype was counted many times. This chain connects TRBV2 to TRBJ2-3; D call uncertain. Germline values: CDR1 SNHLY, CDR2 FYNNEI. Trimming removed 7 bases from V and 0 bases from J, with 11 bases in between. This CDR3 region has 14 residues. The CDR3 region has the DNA TGTGCCAGCACAAACCTGATAAGCACAGATACGCAGTATTTT. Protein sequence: CASTNLISTDTQYF. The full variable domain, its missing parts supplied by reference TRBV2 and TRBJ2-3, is EPEVTQTPSHQVTQMGQEVILRCVPISNHLYFYWYRQILGQKVEFLVSFYNNEISEKSEIFDDQFSVERPDGSNFTLKIRSTKLEDSAMYFCASTNLISTDTQYFGPGTRLTVL.

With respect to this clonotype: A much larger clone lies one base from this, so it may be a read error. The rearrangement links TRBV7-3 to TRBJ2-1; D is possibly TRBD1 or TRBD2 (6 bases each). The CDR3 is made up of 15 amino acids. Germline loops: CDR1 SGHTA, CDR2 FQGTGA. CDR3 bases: TGTGCCAGCAGCTTAGTACTAGAGGGGGGTAAGGAGCAGTCCTTC. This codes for CASSLVLEGGKEQSF. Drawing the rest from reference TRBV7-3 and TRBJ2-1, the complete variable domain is GAGVSQTPSNKVTEKGKYVELRCDPISGHTALYWYRQSLGQGPEFLIYFQGTGAADDSGLPNDRFFAVRPEGSVSTLKIQRTERGDSAVYLCASSLVLEGGKEQSFGPGTRLTVL.

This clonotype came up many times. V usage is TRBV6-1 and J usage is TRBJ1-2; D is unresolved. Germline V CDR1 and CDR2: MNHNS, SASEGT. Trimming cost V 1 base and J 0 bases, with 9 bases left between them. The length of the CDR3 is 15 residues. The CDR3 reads CASSEGRTSNYGYTF. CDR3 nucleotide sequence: TGTGCCAGCAGTGAAGGGCGGACCTCTAACTATGGCTACACCTTC.

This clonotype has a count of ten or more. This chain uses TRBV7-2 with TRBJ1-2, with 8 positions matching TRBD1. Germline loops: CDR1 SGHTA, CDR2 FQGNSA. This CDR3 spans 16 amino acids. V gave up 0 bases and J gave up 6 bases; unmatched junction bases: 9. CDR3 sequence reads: CASSLASVQGVNGYTF. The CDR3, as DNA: TGTGCCAGCAGCTTAGCATCAGTACAGGGGGTCAATGGCTACACCTTC. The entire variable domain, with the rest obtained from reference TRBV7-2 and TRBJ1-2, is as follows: GAGVSQSPSNKVTEKGKDVELRCDPISGHTALYWYRQSLGQGLEFLIYFQGNSAPDKSGLPSDRFSAERTGGSVSTLTIQRTQQEDSAVYLCASSLASVQGVNGYTFGSGTRLTVV.

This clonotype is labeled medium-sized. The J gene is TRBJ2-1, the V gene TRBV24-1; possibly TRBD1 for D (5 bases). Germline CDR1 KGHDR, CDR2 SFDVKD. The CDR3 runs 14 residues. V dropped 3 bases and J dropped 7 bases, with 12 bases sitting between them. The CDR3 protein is CATSDQGARNEQFF. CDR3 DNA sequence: TGTGCCACCAGTGATCAAGGGGCAAGGAATGAGCAGTTCTTC.

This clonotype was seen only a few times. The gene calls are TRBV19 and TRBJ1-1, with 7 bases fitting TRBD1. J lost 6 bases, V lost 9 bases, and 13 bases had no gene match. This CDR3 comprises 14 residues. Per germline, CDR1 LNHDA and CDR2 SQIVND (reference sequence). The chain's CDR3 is CASIPTGDCPEAFF. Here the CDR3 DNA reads TGTGCCAGCATTCCCACAGGGGATTGCCCTGAAGCTTTCTTT.

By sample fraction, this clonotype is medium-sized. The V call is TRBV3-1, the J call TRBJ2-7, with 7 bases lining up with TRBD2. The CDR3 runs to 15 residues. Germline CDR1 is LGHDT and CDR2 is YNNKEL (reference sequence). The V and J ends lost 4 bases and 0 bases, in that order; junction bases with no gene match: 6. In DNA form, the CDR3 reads TGTGCCAGCAGCCCTTTAGCGGGCCCCTCCTACGAGCAGTACTTC. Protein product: CASSPLAGPSYEQYF.

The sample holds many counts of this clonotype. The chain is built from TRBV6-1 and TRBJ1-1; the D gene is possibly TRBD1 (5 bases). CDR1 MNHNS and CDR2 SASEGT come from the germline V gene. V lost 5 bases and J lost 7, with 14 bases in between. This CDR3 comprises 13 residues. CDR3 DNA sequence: TGTGCCAGCAGTCAGAGGCAGGGCCTTGAAGCTTTCTTT. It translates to CASSQRQGLEAFF.

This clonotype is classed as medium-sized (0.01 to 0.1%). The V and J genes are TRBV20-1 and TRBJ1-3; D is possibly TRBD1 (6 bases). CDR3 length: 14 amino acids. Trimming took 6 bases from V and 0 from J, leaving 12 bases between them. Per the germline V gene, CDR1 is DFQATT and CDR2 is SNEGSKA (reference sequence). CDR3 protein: CSASKQGSGNTIYF. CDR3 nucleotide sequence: TGCAGTGCGAGCAAACAGGGCTCTGGAAACACCATATATTTT.

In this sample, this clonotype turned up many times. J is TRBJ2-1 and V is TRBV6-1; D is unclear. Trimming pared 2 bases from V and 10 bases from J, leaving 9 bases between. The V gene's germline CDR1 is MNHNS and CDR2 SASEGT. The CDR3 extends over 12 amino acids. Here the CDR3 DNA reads TGTGCCAGCAGTGAATCCACCAGGGAGCAGTTCTTC. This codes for CASSESTREQFF.

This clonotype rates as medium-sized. This CDR3 reads CASSLWDEKLFF. CDR3 in DNA: TGTGCCAGCAGTTTATGGGACGAAAAACTGTTTTTT. The rearrangement links TRBV12-3 or TRBV12-4 to TRBJ1-4; possibly TRBD1 for D (5 bases). V was shortened by 2 bases and J by 8 bases, with 6 bases between the two germline ends. CDR3 length: 12 residues.

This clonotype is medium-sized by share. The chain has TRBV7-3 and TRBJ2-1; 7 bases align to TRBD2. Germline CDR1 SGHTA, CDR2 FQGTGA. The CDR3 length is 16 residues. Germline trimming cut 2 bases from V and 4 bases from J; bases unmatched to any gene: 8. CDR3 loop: CASSLGSSGVYNEQFF. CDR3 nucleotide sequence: TGTGCCAGCAGCTTAGGAAGCAGCGGGGTGTACAATGAGCAGTTCTTC.

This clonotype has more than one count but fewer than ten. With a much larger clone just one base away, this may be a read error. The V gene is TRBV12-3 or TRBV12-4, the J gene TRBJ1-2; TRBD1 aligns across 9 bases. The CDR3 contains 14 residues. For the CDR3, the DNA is TGTGCCAGCAGCTACCGGGACAGGGCCGGTGGCTACAACTTC. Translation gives CASSYRDRAGGYNF.

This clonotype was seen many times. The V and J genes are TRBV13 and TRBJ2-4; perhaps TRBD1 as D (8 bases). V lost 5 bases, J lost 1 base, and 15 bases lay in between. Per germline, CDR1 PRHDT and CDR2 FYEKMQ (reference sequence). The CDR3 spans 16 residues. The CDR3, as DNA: TGTGCCAGCAGCCTACGGGGGGACAGGGCCAAAAACATTCAGTACTTC. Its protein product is CASSLRGDRAKNIQYF. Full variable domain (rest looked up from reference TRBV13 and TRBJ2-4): AAGVIQSPRHLIKEKRETATLKCYPIPRHDTVYWYQQGPGQDPQFLISFYEKMQSDKGSIPDRFSAQQFSDYHSELNMSSLELGDSALYFCASSLRGDRAKNIQYFGAGTRLSVL.

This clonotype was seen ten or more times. CDR3 coding DNA: TGTGCCAGCAGCCAATTCCGGGACGCAGGCGAGCAGTACTTC. Translated: CASSQFRDAGEQYF. The chain recombines TRBV5-4 with TRBJ2-7; D assignment may be TRBD1 or TRBD2 (5 bases each). The CDR3 sequence is 14 residues long. Germline CDR1 SGHNT, CDR2 YYREEE (reference sequence). With 4 bases removed from V and 6 bases from J, the gap between germline ends came to 17 bases.

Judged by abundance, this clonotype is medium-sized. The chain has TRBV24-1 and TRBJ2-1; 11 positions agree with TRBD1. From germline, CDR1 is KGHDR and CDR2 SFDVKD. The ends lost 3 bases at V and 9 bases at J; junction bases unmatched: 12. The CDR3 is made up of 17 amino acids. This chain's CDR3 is CATSDTRGTGGSSEQFF. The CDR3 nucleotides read TGTGCCACCAGTGATACCCGGGGGACAGGGGGTTCAAGTGAGCAGTTCTTC.

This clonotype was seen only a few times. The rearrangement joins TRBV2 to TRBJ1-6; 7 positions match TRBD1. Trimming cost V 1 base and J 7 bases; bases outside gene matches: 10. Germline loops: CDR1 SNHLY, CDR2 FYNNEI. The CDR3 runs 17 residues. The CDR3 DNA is TGTGCCAGCAGTGAAGATTCCGCAGGGGGAAACAATTCACCCCTCCACTTT. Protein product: CASSEDSAGGNNSPLHF.

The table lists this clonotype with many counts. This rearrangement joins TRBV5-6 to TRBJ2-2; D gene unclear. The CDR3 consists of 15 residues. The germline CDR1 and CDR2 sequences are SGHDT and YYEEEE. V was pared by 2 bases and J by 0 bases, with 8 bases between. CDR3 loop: CASSFDGTNTGELFF. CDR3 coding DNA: TGTGCCAGCAGCTTTGACGGAACGAACACCGGGGAGCTGTTTTTT.

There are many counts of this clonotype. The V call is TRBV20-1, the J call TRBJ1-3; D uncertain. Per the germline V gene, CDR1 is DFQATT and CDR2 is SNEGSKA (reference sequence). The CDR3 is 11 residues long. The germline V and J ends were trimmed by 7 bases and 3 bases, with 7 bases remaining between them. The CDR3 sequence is CSVEDGNTIYF. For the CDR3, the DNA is TGCAGTGTGGAGGATGGAAACACCATATATTTT.

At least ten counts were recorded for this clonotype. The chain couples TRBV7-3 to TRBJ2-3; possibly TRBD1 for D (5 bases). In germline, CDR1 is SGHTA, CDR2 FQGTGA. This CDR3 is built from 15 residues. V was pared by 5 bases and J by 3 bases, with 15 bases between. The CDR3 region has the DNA TGTGCCAGCAGCCCGACAGCCATAAGGACAGATACGCAGTATTTT. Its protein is CASSPTAIRTDTQYF.

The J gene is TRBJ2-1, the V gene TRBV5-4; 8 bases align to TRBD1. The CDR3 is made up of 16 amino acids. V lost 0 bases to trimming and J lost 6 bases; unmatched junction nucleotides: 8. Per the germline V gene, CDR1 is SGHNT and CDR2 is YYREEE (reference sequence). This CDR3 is CASSLGGGQGINEQFF. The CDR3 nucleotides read TGTGCCAGCAGCTTGGGGGGAGGACAGGGCATCAATGAGCAGTTCTTC.

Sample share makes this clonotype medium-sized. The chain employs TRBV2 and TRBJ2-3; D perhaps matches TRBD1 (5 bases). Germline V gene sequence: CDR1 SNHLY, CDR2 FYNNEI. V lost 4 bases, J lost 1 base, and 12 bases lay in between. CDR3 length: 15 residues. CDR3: CASSGGSVGTDTQYF. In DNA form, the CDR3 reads TGTGCCAGCAGTGGGGGCAGTGTCGGCACAGATACGCAGTATTTT.

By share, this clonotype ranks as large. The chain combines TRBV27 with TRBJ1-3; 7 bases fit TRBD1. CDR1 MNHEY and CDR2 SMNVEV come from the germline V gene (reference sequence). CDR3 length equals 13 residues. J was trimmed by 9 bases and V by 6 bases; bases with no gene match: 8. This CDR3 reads CASRTLQGSTIYF. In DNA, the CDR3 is TGTGCCAGCAGGACTTTACAGGGGAGCACCATATATTTT.

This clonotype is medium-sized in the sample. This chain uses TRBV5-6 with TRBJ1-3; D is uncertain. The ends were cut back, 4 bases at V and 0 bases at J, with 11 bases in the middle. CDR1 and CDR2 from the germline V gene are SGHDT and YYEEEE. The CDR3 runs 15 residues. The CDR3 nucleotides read TGTGCCAGCAGCATGGACCCATCCTCTGGAAACACCATATATTTT. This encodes CASSMDPSSGNTIYF. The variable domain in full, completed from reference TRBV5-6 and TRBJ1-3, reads DAGVTQSPTHLIKTRGQQVTLRCSPKSGHDTVSWYQQALGQGPQFIFQYYEEEERQRGNFPDRFSGHQFPNYSSELNVNALLLGDSALYLCASSMDPSSGNTIYFGEGSWLTVV.